This T cell receptor (beta chain) stems from a study of blood T cell repertoires in COVID-19. Per the original data handling: Reference gene primer amplification gave nucleated cell count estimates. The table came from immunoSEQ multiplex PCR; TCRdb's copy has only in-frame clones and leaves some out. V, J and clone size were drawn from that table, and D and trimming were deduced from the DNA. The table includes 300,000 to 400,000 clones, around nine tenths detected once. Individuals aged roughly 18 to 95 years were recruited from about two dozen US areas. Participants' own reports of clinical history determined their cohort assignment. V shed 0 bases, J shed 5 bases, and the junction held 11 bases outside the gene matches. CDR1 is LGHNA and CDR2 is YSLEER in the germline V gene. This CDR3 region has 17 residues.

The sequenced sample consisted of PBMCs or T cells enriched from blood (not recorded which). This clonotype was obtained from a young woman who had been exposed to COVID-19. This chain joins TRBV4-3 and TRBJ2-3; 7 bases agree with TRBD1. The CDR3 coding sequence is TGCGCCAGCAGCCAAGACACGGGACACCCAGGGGGAGATACGCAGTATTTT. The encoded protein is CASSQDTGHPGGDTQYF.